The sequence of this T cell receptor beta chain was determined in a study of cytomegalovirus exposure and HLA in healthy donors. This PCR relied on a set of 60 Vbeta primers and 13 Jbeta primers. Sequenced by immunoSEQ multiplex PCR; TCRdb stores in-frame clones only, minus some. The table shows about 160,000 clones, with 80% to 90% occurring only once. This clone has a single count. Germline V gene sequence: CDR1 LGHNA, CDR2 YNFKEQ. V lost 0 bases, J lost 2 bases, and 19 bases lay in between. The CDR3 length is 18 residues. The chain uses TRBV4-2 and TRBJ2-5; tentatively, D is TRBD2 (7 bases). The TCR sequence derives from a man aged 18 to 29 in good health and CMV-seropositive. Sequencing was performed on PBMCs. CDR3 sequence reads: CASSQEGFGGGTQETQYF. The DNA of the CDR3 is TGTGCCAGCAGCCAAGAGGGGTTTGGGGGGGGGACACAAGAGACCCAGTACTTC.